This T cell receptor (beta chain) was captured in a study of T cell clonotyping in hematopoietic cell transplantation. The study's findings and limits: Cells were unsorted, so CD4 and CD8 contributions were not separated. Few recipient clonotypes overlapped donors; over 97% were de novo at given depth. Pathologically expanded recipient clonotypes increased progressively from day 30 to day 180 as diversity fell.

Here immunoSEQ multiplex PCR was the method, and the copy in TCRdb shows in-frame clones only, minus some. The data contain some 30,000 clones, around 70% of them singletons. The time point denotes: recipient sample about 28 days before transplant, after cytoreduction. A few counts support this clone. Its antigen remains unknown. The source material was peripheral blood mononuclear cells, sampled before stem cell transplant. The receptor was isolated from a middle-aged man with myelodysplastic syndrome. Some clones in this sample may be carry-over from other donors' samples.

The CDR3 loop is CASSQGLNYGYTF. DNA for the CDR3: TGTGCCAGCAGTCAGGGATTAAACTATGGCTACACCTTC. The chain has TRBV28 and TRBJ1-2, with D perhaps matching TRBD1 (5 bases). There are 13 residues in the CDR3. Trimming left V 5 bases short and J 2 bases short, with 9 bases between. Germline assignment: CDR1 MDHEN and CDR2 SYDVKM.